The present entry profiles one T cell receptor (beta chain) with its context. This sample was included in a study of blood T cell repertoires in COVID-19. Looking at the study overall: COVID-19 samples from acute and convalescent phases originated in the United States, Italy and Spain. T cells, B-cell-depleted T cells, or PBMCs provided the cDNA or gDNA that served as material.

Those enrolled, adults aged 18 to 89 years, came from fewer than 25 US areas. The length of the CDR3 is 15 residues. V gave up 3 bases and J gave up 5 bases; unmatched junction bases: 8. Germline V gene lookup returns CDR1 SGHRS and CDR2 YFSETQ. Clones were sequenced by immunoSEQ multiplex PCR, and TCRdb holds only the in-frame ones, with some missing. The table lists 150,000 to 200,000 clones, 87% of them singletons, with roughly 7% in the top ten. The J gene is TRBJ2-5, the V gene TRBV5-1; 9 bases agree with TRBD1. The sample consisted of PBMCs or T cells enriched from blood (not recorded which). This receptor was obtained from a woman aged 45-65 years who had recovered from COVID-19. CDR3 sequence reads: CASSSKGQGRETQYF. In nucleotides, the CDR3 is TGCGCCAGCAGCTCGAAGGGACAGGGTAGGGAGACCCAGTACTTC. Complete variable domain (other parts from reference TRBV5-1 and TRBJ2-5): KAGVTQTPRYLIKTRGQQVTLSCSPISGHRSVSWYQQTPGQGLQFLFEYFSETQRNKGNFPGRFSGRQFSNSRSEMNVSTLELGDSALYLCASSSKGQGRETQYFGPGTRLLVL.